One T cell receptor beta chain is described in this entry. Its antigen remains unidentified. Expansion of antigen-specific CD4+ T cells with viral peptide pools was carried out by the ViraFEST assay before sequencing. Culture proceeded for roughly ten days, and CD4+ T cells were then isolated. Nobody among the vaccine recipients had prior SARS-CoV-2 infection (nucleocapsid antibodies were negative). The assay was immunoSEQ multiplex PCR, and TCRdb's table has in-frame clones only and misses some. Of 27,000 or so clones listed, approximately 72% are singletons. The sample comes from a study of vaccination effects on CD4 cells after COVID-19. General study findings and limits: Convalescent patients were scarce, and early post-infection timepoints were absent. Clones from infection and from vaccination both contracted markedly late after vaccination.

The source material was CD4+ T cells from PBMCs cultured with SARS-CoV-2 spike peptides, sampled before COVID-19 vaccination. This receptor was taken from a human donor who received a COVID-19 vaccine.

CDR3 DNA sequence: TGCGCCAGCAGCCTACAGGGAACAGGCTACACCTTC. It translates to CASSLQGTGYTF. This rearrangement joins TRBV5-1 to TRBJ1-2, with a possible D match to TRBD1 (6 bases). From germline, CDR1 is SGHRS and CDR2 YFSETQ. V lost 4 bases to trimming and J lost 8 bases, with 12 bases between them. The CDR3 length is 12 residues.